This TCR beta chain was recorded in a study of PD-L1 blockade in urothelial cancer. Time point reported: pretreatment peripheral blood. TCRdb keeps only in-frame clones here, not all; method: immunoSEQ multiplex PCR. Of tens of thousands of clones detected, about 82% appear once; the ten largest clones hold about 16%. The V and J ends lost 0 bases and 7 bases respectively, with 10 bases between them. The CDR3 sequence is 14 residues long. From germline, CDR1 is LGHNA and CDR2 YSLEER. The TCR sequence derives from an elderly man with urothelial cancer. The chain joins TRBV4-3 to TRBJ2-1; no clear D. Specimen: PBMCs, collected around atezolizumab (anti-PD-L1) treatment. This CDR3 reads CASSQDLGWNEQFF. The CDR3 DNA reads as TGCGCCAGCAGCCAAGATCTTGGCTGGAATGAGCAGTTCTTC.